The source of this T cell receptor (beta chain) is a study of graft-versus-host responses after intestinal transplantation. Study-level background: Tacrolimus plus steroids were given to all recipients for roughly three years, preceded by anti-thymocyte globulin induction. Study-level points and caveats: Early post-transplant HvG declines tracked with peak circulating GvH clone levels. GvH clones surfaced in recipient marrow, some emerging earlier in ileum or blood.

About this clone itself: What it binds is not known.

TCRdb's copy holds only in-frame clones and misses some; the assay was immunoSEQ multiplex PCR. There are 130,000 to 150,000 clones in the sample; about nine tenths occur only once, and approximately 0.2% lies in the top ten. The ends were cut back, 2 bases at V and 8 bases at J, with 6 bases in the middle. The V gene's germline CDR1 is LNHDA and CDR2 SQIVND (reference sequence). The CDR3 is made up of 12 amino acids. The gene calls are TRBV19 and TRBJ1-4, with no clear D. This clonotype was obtained from a human donor who received an intestinal transplant. Sequences were derived from unstimulated CD4+ T cells sorted from spleen or lymph node cells, sampled before intestinal transplant. CDR3 amino acids: CASSITREKLFF. DNA of the CDR3: TGTGCCAGTAGTATAACGCGGGAAAAACTGTTTTTT.